The 3 T cell receptor beta chains reported below all come from one sample, sequenced in a study of OX40 agonist ivuxolimab in advanced cancers. The protocol was immunoSEQ multiplex PCR, while the TCRdb copy is restricted to in-frame clones and leaves out a portion. The top ten clones hold 9.5% to 15% of a sample with about 59,000 clones, under 95% of them seen once. The material was CD4+ or CD8+ T cells sorted from blood, obtained in a trial of the OX40 agonist ivuxolimab. The receptors stem from an adult with an advanced solid tumor such as melanoma, head and neck, liver or kidney cancer.

The chain carries TRBV19 and TRBJ1-5; no clear D. Germline lookup yields CDR1 LNHDA and CDR2 SQIVND (reference sequence). This CDR3 spans 16 amino acids. The V end lost 2 bases, the J end lost 2 bases, and 13 bases lay between the germline ends. CDR3 sequence (DNA): TGTGCCAGTAGTATATACACTCGGGGAGGCAATCAGCCCCAGCATTTT. This codes for CASSIYTRGGNQPQHF. The full variable domain, its missing parts supplied by reference TRBV19 and TRBJ1-5, is DGGITQSPKYLFRKEGQNVTLSCEQNLNHDAMYWYRQDPGQGLRLIYYSQIVNDFQKGDIAEGYSVSREKKESFPLTVTSAQKNPTAFYLCASSIYTRGGNQPQHFGDGTRLSIL.

This chain joins TRBV5-4 and TRBJ2-7; weak D call: TRBD2 (5 bases). V gave up 3 bases and J gave up 6 bases, with 19 bases separating them. CDR1 and CDR2 from the germline V gene are SGHNT and YYREEE (reference sequence). The CDR3 spans 15 residues. CDR3: CASSSDALGLSEQYF. CDR3 bases: TGTGCCAGCAGCTCGGACGCACTAGGGCTCTCCGAGCAGTACTTC.

The chain carries TRBV27 and TRBJ2-5, with TRBD2 matching 14 bases. Per the germline V gene, CDR1 is MNHEY and CDR2 is SMNVEV (reference sequence). V lost 5 bases to trimming and J lost 9 bases; unmatched junction nucleotides: 8. This CDR3 is built from 15 residues. The CDR3 coding sequence is TGTGCCAGCAGTCCTGGGACTAGCGGGAGTTCGGCCCAGTACTTC. It is translated as CASSPGTSGSSAQYF.